This T cell receptor (beta chain) was profiled in a study of early T cells in non-severe SARS-CoV-2 infection. Study summary: From unsorted whole blood, bulk RNA was sequenced, and the chains remained unpaired. Study outcomes and limitations: The study's VDJdb matching favored anti-spike CD8 responses and missed private and CD4 specificities.

Unique molecular identifiers were added to individual cDNA molecules. A single record per CDR3 protein comes from TCRdb applying MiXCR to the 5' RACE reads. The sample holds more than 60,000 distinct CDR3 sequences; 4.9% are singletons and the top ten take 4.9%. Trimming took 6 bases from V and 9 from J; bases not matched to a gene: 8. This CDR3 has 14 amino acids. Germline values: CDR1 MNHEY, CDR2 SVGEGT. This clonotype was seen many times. Its cognate antigen is unknown. The receptor's source is an adult who was a healthcare worker with PCR-confirmed SARS-CoV-2 infection or an uninfected control (not recorded which). Sequencing was performed on whole blood. The V and J genes are TRBV6-2 or TRBV6-3 and TRBJ2-1, with 10 bases lining up with TRBD2. This CDR3 is CASRVGLAVGEQFF. The CDR3 nucleotides are TGTGCCAGCAGGGTTGGACTAGCGGTGGGTGAGCAGTTCTTC.